This T cell receptor beta chain is from a study of OX40 agonist ivuxolimab in advanced cancers. Whole-study results and caveats: Researchers did not establish what antigens the expanded peripheral T cells target.

The CDR3 runs 17 residues. After removal of 4 bases from V and 3 bases from J, the junction contained 10 bases not matched to a gene. Looked up from germline, CDR1 is SGHNT and CDR2 is YENEEA. Generated by immunoSEQ multiplex PCR, the TCRdb table keeps only in-frame clones and is missing some. The data contain about 72,000 clones, nearly 90% of them seen just once; the ten biggest clones take up 10% to 12%. Notes on this clone: Its cognate antigen is unknown.

The rearrangement links TRBV11-3 to TRBJ2-2; TRBD1 agrees at 8 bases. This clonotype was sampled from an adult with an advanced solid tumor such as melanoma, head and neck, liver or kidney cancer. The source material was CD4+ or CD8+ T cells sorted from blood, sampled in a trial of the OX40 agonist ivuxolimab. The CDR3 DNA is TGTGCCAGCAGCTCGAGGGTCGGGACAGGACACACCGGGGAGCTGTTTTTT. This sequence encodes CASSSRVGTGHTGELFF.